These 10 T cell receptor beta chains share one sample of origin, sequenced in a study of T-cell memory formation after mild COVID-19. Each CDR3 protein gets one entry after TCRdb re-called the 5' RACE reads with MiXCR. Among under 110,000 distinct CDR3 sequences, 15% to 20% were seen once, and the ten largest hold more than 25%. Sequencing was carried out using PBMCs or a T cell subset sorted from them (not recorded which). All receptors derive from an adult woman who had mild COVID-19 (a few samples of this study predate the infection). Cell type and time point are not known.

The chain uses TRBV5-8 and TRBJ2-1, with 11 positions matching TRBD2. Unmatched junction bases numbered 9, after V lost 4 bases and J lost 6 bases. The CDR3 spans 16 residues. Germline V CDR1 and CDR2: SGHTS, YDEGEE. The CDR3, as DNA: TGTGCCAGCAGCCAAATACTAGCGGGAGTCCGCAATGAGCAGTTCTTC. This codes for CASSQILAGVRNEQFF.

This sequence joins TRBV5-4 and TRBJ1-5, with D possibly TRBD1 on 5 matching bases. Trimming cost V 4 bases and J 5 bases, with 13 bases left between them. The CDR3 is made up of 14 amino acids. Germline CDR1 SGHNT, CDR2 YYREEE (reference sequence). CDR3 nucleotide sequence: TGTGCCAGCAGCCTCCGGGGGGAAGATCAGCCCCAGCATTTT. Amino acids: CASSLRGEDQPQHF.

This clonotype appeared a few times. The chain combines TRBV4-3 with TRBJ1-1; D might be TRBD1 (6 bases). This CDR3 is built from 17 residues. The V gene lost 0 bases and the J gene lost 1 base, with 15 bases spanning the gap. Per germline, CDR1 LGHNA and CDR2 YSLEER. The CDR3 sequence: CASSQELLRTANTEAFF. For the CDR3, the DNA is TGCGCCAGCAGCCAAGAACTCCTCCGGACAGCGAACACTGAAGCTTTCTTT.

The V and J genes are TRBV2 and TRBJ2-7, with D perhaps matching TRBD2 (5 bases). The ends were cut back, 8 bases at V and 0 bases at J, with 14 bases in the middle. The CDR3 runs to 14 residues. Germline CDR1 is SNHLY and CDR2 is FYNNEI. CDR3 in amino acids: CASALGLSSYEQYF. DNA for the CDR3: TGTGCCAGCGCCCTAGGACTTTCCTCCTACGAGCAGTACTTC.

This clonotype was counted once. The chain employs TRBV4-2 and TRBJ2-1; TRBD2 might be the D (5 bases). Germline CDR1 reads LGHNA; CDR2 reads YNFKEQ. The CDR3 length is 14 residues. The V and J ends lost 0 bases and 10 bases respectively, with 13 bases between them. In nucleotides, the CDR3 is TGTGCCAGCAGCCAAGATGTCGGGGTTCGGGAGCAGTTCTTC. The encoded protein is CASSQDVGVREQFF.

This clonotype was seen a handful of times. The CDR3 sequence: CASSQEGAPYNEQFF. The CDR3 coding sequence is TGCGCCAGCAGCCAAGAGGGGGCCCCCTACAATGAGCAGTTCTTC. The chain has TRBV4-1 and TRBJ2-1; D possibly corresponds to TRBD1 (6 bases). The CDR3 runs to 15 residues. Deletions cut 0 bases from V and 2 bases from J, with 8 bases between. The germline V gene has CDR1 MGHRA and CDR2 YSYEKL.

This clonotype appeared a few times. This chain uses TRBV2 with TRBJ2-7; D gene unclear. This CDR3 contains 13 residues. Germline CDR1 SNHLY, CDR2 FYNNEI. Deletions cut 3 bases from V and 6 bases from J, with 12 bases between. DNA of the CDR3: TGTGCCAGCAGTGACCGGATTCACCTCGAGCAGTACTTC. Translating gives CASSDRIHLEQYF.

This clonotype was seen only a few times. The chain recombines TRBV2 with TRBJ2-3, with 9 bases that match TRBD2. CDR3 length: 15 amino acids. With 5 bases clipped from V and 3 bases from J, the junction kept 6 bases outside the gene matches. Germline CDR1 and CDR2: SNHLY and FYNNEI. The CDR3 region is CASSSRGRGTDTQYF. The CDR3 DNA follows: TGTGCCAGCAGTTCTCGCGGGAGGGGGACAGATACGCAGTATTTT.

This clonotype came up a few times. J is TRBJ2-7 and V is TRBV4-3, with 8 positions matching TRBD1. CDR1 is LGHNA and CDR2 is YSLEER in the germline V gene. Trimming removed 0 bases from V and 6 bases from J; junction bases left unmatched: 1. This CDR3 is built from 13 residues. The chain's CDR3 is CASSQDRGLEQYF. CDR3 nucleotides: TGCGCCAGCAGCCAAGACAGGGGGCTCGAGCAGTACTTC.

This clonotype was seen more than once but under ten times. J is TRBJ2-7 and V is TRBV4-3; TRBD2 aligns across 10 bases. The CDR3 is made up of 15 amino acids. Per the germline V gene, CDR1 is LGHNA and CDR2 is YSLEER. V gave up 2 bases and J gave up 2 bases; unmatched junction bases: 3. This CDR3 reads CASSQIAGGAYEQYF. The CDR3 DNA follows: TGCGCCAGCAGCCAAATAGCGGGAGGTGCCTACGAGCAGTACTTC.